These 30 T cell receptor beta chains were all obtained from the same sample, sequenced in a study of cytomegalovirus exposure and HLA in healthy donors. Primers for the PCR totalled 60 Vbeta and 13 Jbeta. Assay used: immunoSEQ multiplex PCR; TCRdb lists only in-frame clones, some missing. Its listing shows 63,000 or so clones. The specimen sequenced was PBMCs. The receptors derive from a boy aged 5-17 years in good health and CMV-seronegative.

The chain has TRBV5-8 and TRBJ1-2; no reliable D call. V shed 0 bases and J shed 6 bases, with 6 bases lying between them. CDR3 length: 12 residues. The germline V gene encodes CDR1 SGHTS and CDR2 YDEGEE. CDR3 sequence: CASSLVGDGYTF. The DNA for the CDR3 is TGTGCCAGCAGCTTGGTTGGAGATGGCTACACCTTC.

J is TRBJ1-2 and V is TRBV14, with D perhaps matching TRBD1 (6 bases). Germline CDR1 SGHDN, CDR2 FVKESK. The V and J ends lost 2 bases and 6 bases respectively, with 13 bases between them. The CDR3 extends over 14 amino acids. CDR3 amino acids: CASSQRQDLDGYTF. The CDR3 DNA is TGTGCCAGCAGCCAACGACAGGACCTGGATGGCTACACCTTC.

This chain joins TRBV6-1 and TRBJ1-5, with D perhaps TRBD1 (5 bases). Looked up from germline, CDR1 is MNHNS and CDR2 is SASEGT. V shed 0 bases and J shed 5 bases, with 5 bases lying between them. The CDR3 runs 13 residues. CDR3 sequence (DNA): TGTGCCAGCAGTGAAGCAGGGGATCAGCCCCAGCATTTT. Its translation is CASSEAGDQPQHF.

The chain carries TRBV30 and TRBJ2-6; 9 bases line up with TRBD1. With V trimmed by 8 bases and J by 1 base, 3 bases remained unmatched. The germline CDR1 and CDR2 sequences are GTSNPN and SVGIG (reference sequence). CDR3 length: 14 residues. CDR3: CAHRGRSGANVLTF. CDR3 DNA: TGTGCCCACAGGGGGCGGTCTGGGGCCAACGTCCTGACTTTC.

The chain recombines TRBV30 with TRBJ2-1, with TRBD2 matching over 8 bases. Germline values: CDR1 GTSNPN, CDR2 SVGIG (reference sequence). The junction had 19 bases not matched to a gene; V was cut back by 0 bases and J by 9 bases. The CDR3 contains 18 residues. This chain's CDR3 is CAWSVRSRGGRKFGEQFF. The CDR3 DNA is TGTGCCTGGAGTGTTCGAAGTCGGGGCGGGAGGAAATTTGGTGAGCAGTTCTTC. The full variable domain, in which reference TRBV30 and TRBJ2-1 provide the parts outside the CDR3, is SQTIHQWPATLVQPVGSPLSLECTVEGTSNPNLYWYRQAAGRGLQLLFYSVGIGQISSEVPQNLSASRPQDRQFILSSKKLLLSDSGFYLCAWSVRSRGGRKFGEQFFGPGTRLTVL.

The chain joins TRBV11-2 to TRBJ1-4, with 7 bases that match TRBD1. V was pared by 3 bases and J by 4 bases, with 5 bases of the junction left unmatched. CDR3 length: 15 residues. Germline loops: CDR1 SGHAT, CDR2 FQNNGV. For the CDR3, the DNA is TGTGCCAGCAGCTTGGGGGACAGAGATAATGAAAAACTGTTTTTT. Protein product: CASSLGDRDNEKLFF.

The gene calls are TRBV10-1 and TRBJ2-1, with D perhaps TRBD1 (5 bases). The CDR3 extends over 12 amino acids. Germline V gives CDR1 WNHNN, CDR2 SYGVQD (reference sequence). V was trimmed by 4 bases and J by 7 bases, leaving 8 bases between them. The CDR3, as DNA: TGCGCCAGCAGTGGACAGTTAAATGAGCAGTTCTTC. Translation gives CASSGQLNEQFF.

V gene TRBV2 combines with J gene TRBJ1-2; 7 bases align to TRBD1. Losses at the gene ends were 0 bases for V and 0 bases for J; bases not matched to a gene: 10. This CDR3 region has 18 residues. Germline assignment: CDR1 SNHLY and CDR2 FYNNEI. DNA for the CDR3: TGTGCCAGCAGTGAAGCGCGGGGCAGGGGGTCCTCTAACTATGGCTACACCTTC. It encodes CASSEARGRGSSNYGYTF. Using reference TRBV2 and TRBJ1-2 for the parts outside the CDR3, the full variable domain is EPEVTQTPSHQVTQMGQEVILRCVPISNHLYFYWYRQILGQKVEFLVSFYNNEISEKSEIFDDQFSVERPDGSNFTLKIRSTKLEDSAMYFCASSEARGRGSSNYGYTFGSGTRLTVV.

V gene TRBV29-1 combines with J gene TRBJ1-2; 8 positions agree with TRBD1. After removal of 7 bases from V and 4 bases from J, the junction contained 5 bases not matched to a gene. Germline CDR1 is SQVTM and CDR2 is ANQGSEA. The CDR3 is 12 residues long. CDR3 sequence: CSATGALYGYTF. The DNA of the CDR3 is TGCAGCGCGACAGGGGCCCTCTATGGCTACACCTTC.

V and J are TRBV7-3 and TRBJ2-2, with D perhaps matching TRBD2 (7 bases). Trimming left V 8 bases short and J 5 bases short, with 12 bases between. CDR1 is SGHTA and CDR2 is FQGTGA in the germline V gene. The CDR3 has 13 amino acids. DNA of the CDR3: TGTGCCAGCCGGGGGGCTGGTACCGGGGAGCTGTTTTTT. This translates into CASRGAGTGELFF. Together with reference TRBV7-3 and TRBJ2-2, the CDR3 gives the full variable domain: GAGVSQTPSNKVTEKGKYVELRCDPISGHTALYWYRQSLGQGPEFLIYFQGTGAADDSGLPNDRFFAVRPEGSVSTLKIQRTERGDSAVYLCASRGAGTGELFFGEGSRLTVL.

V and J are TRBV5-4 and TRBJ2-4, with TRBD1 matching 10 bases. J gave up 7 bases and V 4 bases, and 5 bases lay outside the gene matches. The CDR3 covers 14 residues. CDR1 and CDR2 (germline): SGHNT, YYREEE (reference sequence). The CDR3 DNA reads as TGTGCCAGCAGCCCGAAGGGACAGGGGAACATTCAGTACTTC. As protein: CASSPKGQGNIQYF.

The chain employs TRBV9 and TRBJ1-2; 8 bases fit TRBD1. Germline V gene sequence: CDR1 SGDLS, CDR2 YYNGEE. CDR3 length: 14 amino acids. The V gene end was trimmed by 4 bases and the J gene end by 2 bases; junction bases not matched to a gene: 4. For the CDR3, the DNA is TGTGCCAGCAGCCAGGGGGACAGGAACTATGGCTACACCTTC. Translating gives CASSQGDRNYGYTF.

The gene calls are TRBV7-8 and TRBJ1-1, with unresolved D. The CDR3 loop spans 13 amino acids. CDR1 is SGHVS and CDR2 is FQNEAQ in the germline V gene. Trimming left V 4 bases short and J 11 bases short, with 17 bases between. In DNA form, the CDR3 reads TGTGCCAGCAGCTCCCCGACCTGGCCCGGGGCTTTCTTT. This sequence encodes CASSSPTWPGAFF.

The chain is built from TRBV27 and TRBJ2-5; 7 bases match TRBD1. The CDR3 loop spans 17 amino acids. Germline CDR1 reads MNHEY; CDR2 reads SMNVEV (reference sequence). Trimming cost V 4 bases and J 5 bases; bases outside gene matches: 16. CDR3 region: CASSSLGQVGFSETQYF. The CDR3 nucleotides read TGTGCCAGCAGTTCCCTAGGACAGGTTGGTTTCTCGGAGACCCAGTACTTC.

This clone is medium-sized (0.01 to 0.1%) by frequency. V and J are TRBV6-5 and TRBJ2-1; 10 bases line up with TRBD2. After removal of 6 bases from V and 6 bases from J, the junction contained 8 bases not matched to a gene. The CDR3 loop spans 15 amino acids. CDR1 and CDR2 from the germline V gene are MNHEY and SVGAGI. CDR3 amino acids: CASSMSGGAGNEQFF. CDR3 in DNA: TGTGCCAGCAGCATGAGCGGGGGGGCCGGCAATGAGCAGTTCTTC.

The chain links TRBV18 to TRBJ2-7, with TRBD1 matching over 10 bases. In germline, CDR1 is KGHSH, CDR2 LQKENI. V lost 5 bases, J lost 9 bases, and 16 bases stayed unmatched. The CDR3 is made up of 16 amino acids. Here the CDR3 DNA reads TGTGCCAGCTCATCCGGACAGGGGGACTTAGGTGTGGCGCAGTACTTC. Translation: CASSSGQGDLGVAQYF.

The V gene is TRBV10-1, the J gene TRBJ2-3; a weak D match, TRBD1 (6 bases). Trimming removed 3 bases at V and 1 base at J, with 17 bases between. Germline-derived CDR1 and CDR2 are WNHNN and SYGVQD (reference sequence). The CDR3 extends over 17 amino acids. The chain's CDR3 is CASSDEAGTYRTDTQYF. The CDR3 DNA follows: TGCGCCAGCAGTGATGAGGCCGGGACATACCGCACAGATACGCAGTATTTT.

The chain recombines TRBV19 with TRBJ1-2; 9 nucleotides line up with TRBD1. This CDR3 region has 14 residues. Germline trimming cut 2 bases from V and 7 bases from J; bases unmatched to any gene: 5. Germline CDR1 and CDR2: LNHDA and SQIVND (reference sequence). The CDR3 DNA reads as TGTGCCAGTAGTATACGGACAGGGGTGGGTGGCTACACCTTC. This translates into CASSIRTGVGGYTF.

The chain employs TRBV5-6 and TRBJ1-1, with a possible D match to TRBD1 (5 bases). This CDR3 has 15 residues. Germline values: CDR1 SGHDT, CDR2 YYEEEE. The ends were cut back, 4 bases at V and 4 bases at J, with 17 bases in the middle. The chain's CDR3 is CASSPLGGISTEAFF. DNA for the CDR3: TGTGCCAGCAGCCCTCTGGGGGGGATTAGCACTGAAGCTTTCTTT.

The V gene is TRBV6-1, the J gene TRBJ2-1; 9 nucleotides align to TRBD1. The CDR3 spans 15 residues. CDR1 is MNHNS and CDR2 is SASEGT in the germline V gene. The J segment lost 6 bases and the V segment lost 6 bases, leaving 9 bases of the junction unmatched. The CDR3 is CASSSGQGYVNEQFF. CDR3 bases: TGTGCCAGCAGCTCGGGACAGGGCTACGTCAATGAGCAGTTCTTC.

The genes are TRBV5-1 and TRBJ2-6; TRBD1 aligns across 8 bases. Per germline, CDR1 SGHRS and CDR2 YFSETQ. The CDR3 sequence is 19 residues long. Germline trimming cut 0 bases from V and 1 base from J; bases unmatched to any gene: 9. The CDR3 sequence is CASSLDRDRFPSGANVLTF. DNA for the CDR3: TGCGCCAGCAGCTTGGACCGGGACAGGTTCCCATCTGGGGCCAACGTCCTGACTTTC.

The rearrangement joins TRBV11-2 to TRBJ2-7, with 8 bases aligning to TRBD1. The length of the CDR3 is 15 residues. The trim removed 4 bases at V and 3 bases at J, leaving 8 bases unmatched. CDR1 is SGHAT and CDR2 is FQNNGV in the germline V gene. The DNA for the CDR3 is TGTGCCAGCAGCTCTAAGACAGGGGCCCACTACGAGCAGTACTTC. It is translated as CASSSKTGAHYEQYF.

The chain links TRBV29-1 to TRBJ2-2; possibly TRBD2 for D (5 bases). Trimming stripped 3 bases from V and 0 bases from J, with 11 bases between. The CDR3 covers 15 residues. The germline V gene has CDR1 SQVTM and CDR2 ANQGSEA. This CDR3 is CSVEGSVSNTGELFF. The CDR3 DNA reads as TGCAGCGTTGAGGGGAGCGTTTCGAACACCGGGGAGCTGTTTTTT.

This chain connects TRBV7-6 to TRBJ2-3, with a possible D match to TRBD1 (6 bases). The V gene lost 0 bases and the J gene lost 4 bases, with 11 bases spanning the gap. Germline CDR1 reads SGHVS; CDR2 reads FNYEAQ. The CDR3 loop spans 15 amino acids. The CDR3 loop is CASSLAVGAADTQYF. As DNA, the CDR3 is TGTGCCAGCAGCTTAGCTGTGGGGGCGGCAGATACGCAGTATTTT.

CDR3 coding DNA: TGTGCCAGTAGTATTTCGGACTATGGCTACACCTTC. This codes for CASSISDYGYTF. The chain recombines TRBV19 with TRBJ1-2; D not resolved. Trimming left V 3 bases short and J 3 bases short, with 5 bases between. There are 12 residues in the CDR3. Germline V gene sequence: CDR1 LNHDA, CDR2 SQIVND (reference sequence).

The chain links TRBV13 to TRBJ1-4, with 8 bases fitting TRBD1. Germline trimming cut 5 bases from V and 5 bases from J; bases unmatched to any gene: 4. Germline V gene sequence: CDR1 PRHDT, CDR2 FYEKMQ (reference sequence). The CDR3 loop spans 14 amino acids. The CDR3 loop reads CASSPGQGNEKLFF. The CDR3 DNA is TGTGCCAGCAGCCCCGGACAGGGCAATGAAAAACTGTTTTTT.

The chain joins TRBV27 to TRBJ2-1; TRBD1 matches at 11 bases. The CDR3 runs to 15 residues. CDR1 is MNHEY, CDR2 SMNVEV, per germline (reference sequence). The V and J ends lost 4 bases and 3 bases, in that order; junction bases with no gene match: 2. The CDR3 is CASSSGTGGYNEQFF. DNA for the CDR3: TGTGCCAGCAGTTCCGGGACAGGGGGCTACAATGAGCAGTTCTTC.

The CDR3: CASSDPRGGNTIYF. CDR3 DNA sequence: TGTGCCAGCAGCGACCCCCGGGGTGGAAACACCATATATTTT. The chain combines TRBV5-4 with TRBJ1-3; D unresolved. The CDR3 is made up of 14 amino acids. Trimming took 4 bases from V and 3 from J, leaving 11 bases between them. Germline V gives CDR1 SGHNT, CDR2 YYREEE (reference sequence).

V is TRBV30 and J is TRBJ2-7; TRBD1 aligns across 7 bases. CDR1 GTSNPN and CDR2 SVGIG come from the germline V gene (reference sequence). The J segment lost 7 bases and the V segment lost 2 bases, leaving 8 bases of the junction unmatched. CDR3 size: 13 residues. CDR3 residues: CAWSPGQPLEQYF. In nucleotides, the CDR3 is TGTGCCTGGAGTCCGGGACAGCCCCTAGAGCAGTACTTC.

The chain uses TRBV10-3 and TRBJ1-1; D not resolved. Trimming cost V 8 bases and J 1 base, with 14 bases left between them. Germline assignment: CDR1 ENHRY and CDR2 SYGVKD. This CDR3 comprises 14 residues. CDR3 sequence: CAIGGRERNTEAFF. DNA of the CDR3: TGTGCCATCGGAGGACGGGAAAGGAACACTGAAGCTTTCTTT.